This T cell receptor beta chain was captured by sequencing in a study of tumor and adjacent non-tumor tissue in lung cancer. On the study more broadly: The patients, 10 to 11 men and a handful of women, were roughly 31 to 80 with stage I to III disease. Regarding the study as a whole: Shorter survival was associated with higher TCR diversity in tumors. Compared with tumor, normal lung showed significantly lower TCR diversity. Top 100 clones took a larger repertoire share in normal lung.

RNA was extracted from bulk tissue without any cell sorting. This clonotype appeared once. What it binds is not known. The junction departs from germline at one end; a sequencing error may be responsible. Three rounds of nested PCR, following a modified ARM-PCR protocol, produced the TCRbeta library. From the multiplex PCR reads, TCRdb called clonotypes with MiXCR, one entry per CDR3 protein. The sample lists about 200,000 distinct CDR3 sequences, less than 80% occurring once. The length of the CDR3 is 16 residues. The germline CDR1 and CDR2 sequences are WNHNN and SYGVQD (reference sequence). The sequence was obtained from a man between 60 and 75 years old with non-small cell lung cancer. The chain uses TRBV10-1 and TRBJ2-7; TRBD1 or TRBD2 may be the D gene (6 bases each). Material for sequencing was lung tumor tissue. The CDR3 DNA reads TGCGTCAGCAGTAAGGGGGGCTACCCGGCTAAGTCCGAGCAGTACTTC. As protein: CVSSKGGYPAKSEQYF.